This T cell receptor beta chain appears in the sequencing data of a study of blood T cell repertoires in COVID-19. In the study overall: Sites in the United States, Italy and Spain provided acute and convalescent COVID-19 samples. Sources were T cells, B-cell-depleted T cells, or PBMCs; the material itself was cDNA or gDNA.

As processed by the authors: Using reference gene primer amplification, nucleated cell counts were estimated. Generated by immunoSEQ multiplex PCR, the TCRdb table keeps only in-frame clones and is missing some. V, J and clone size derive from that table, while D and trimming were established from the DNA sequence. The sample gives about 150,000 clones, 84% of which show up once; 44% is in the top ten. Trimming pared 0 bases from V and 3 bases from J, leaving 16 bases between. This CDR3 contains 17 residues. Germline CDR1 reads ENHRY; CDR2 reads SYGVKD. This chain links TRBV10-3 with TRBJ2-3; tentative D call: TRBD1 (5 bases). The sequence was obtained from a human donor in a cohort sampled during active COVID-19. Sequenced input: peripheral blood. Written as DNA, the CDR3 is TGTGCCATCAGTGAGTCTCTACAGGTGATTGGGACAGATACGCAGTATTTT. The encoded protein is CAISESLQVIGTDTQYF.